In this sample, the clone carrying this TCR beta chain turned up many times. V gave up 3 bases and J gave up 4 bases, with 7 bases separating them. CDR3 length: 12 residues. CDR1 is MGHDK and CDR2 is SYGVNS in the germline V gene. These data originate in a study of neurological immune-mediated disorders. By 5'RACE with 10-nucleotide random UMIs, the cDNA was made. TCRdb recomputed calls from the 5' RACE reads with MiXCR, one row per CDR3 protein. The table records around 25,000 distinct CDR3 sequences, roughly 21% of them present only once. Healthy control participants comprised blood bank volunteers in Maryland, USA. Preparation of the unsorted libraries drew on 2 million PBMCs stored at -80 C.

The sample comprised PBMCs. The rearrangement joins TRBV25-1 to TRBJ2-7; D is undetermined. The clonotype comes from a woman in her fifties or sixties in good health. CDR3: CASSEAFYEQYF. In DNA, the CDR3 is TGTGCCAGCAGTGAGGCTTTTTACGAGCAGTACTTC.